The sequence of this TCR beta chain was determined in a study of spatial heterogeneity in lung cancer. Overall study findings and caveats: At tumor resection, ubiquitous expanded TCRs were detected in blood more often than later.

This CDR3 comprises 13 residues. J was trimmed by 4 bases and V by 7 bases; bases with no gene match: 9. Germline CDR1 reads SQVTM; CDR2 reads ANQGSEA. The time point denotes: sample taken at primary tumor resection. The input material, whole RNA from tumor, nontumor lung or frozen PBMC, was sequenced unsorted. Samples came from approximately 65 TRACERx patients with untreated early-stage lung cancer. In its sample, this clonotype was seen many times. Its antigen is undetermined. Every TCR cDNA molecule carried a tag that served as a unique molecular identifier. TCRdb reprocessed the 5' RACE reads with MiXCR, giving one entry per CDR3 protein. The sample holds 45,000 to 55,000 distinct CDR3 sequences, approximately 5.3% seen once.

The chain combines TRBV29-1 with TRBJ1-2; 7 bases align to TRBD1. This clonotype was sampled from a male donor with early-stage non-small cell lung cancer. The specimen was PBMCs, collected at surgery. CDR3 sequence (DNA): TGCAGCGCAGTCGACGACAGGGCCTATGGCTACACCTTC. Encoded protein: CSAVDDRAYGYTF. Full variable domain (outside the CDR3, taken from reference TRBV29-1 and TRBJ1-2): SAVISQKPSRDICQRGTSLTIQCQVDSQVTMMFWYRQQPGQSLTLIATANQGSEATYESGFVIDKFPISRPNLTFSTLTVSNMSPEDSSIYLCSAVDDRAYGYTFGSGTRLTVV.